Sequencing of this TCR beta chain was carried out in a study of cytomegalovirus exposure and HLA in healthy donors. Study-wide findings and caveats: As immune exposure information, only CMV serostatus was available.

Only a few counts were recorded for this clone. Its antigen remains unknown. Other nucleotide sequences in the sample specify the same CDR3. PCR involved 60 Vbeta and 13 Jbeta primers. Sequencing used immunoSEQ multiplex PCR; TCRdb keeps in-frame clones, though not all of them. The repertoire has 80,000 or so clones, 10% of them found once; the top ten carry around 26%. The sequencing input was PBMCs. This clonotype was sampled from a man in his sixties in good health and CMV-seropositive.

The CDR3 DNA is TGCGCCAGCAGCAAAGGACAGGGAGAGGGTGGCTACACCTTC. This translates into CASSKGQGEGGYTF. V gene TRBV5-1 combines with J gene TRBJ1-2; 8 positions agree with TRBD1. CDR1 and CDR2 from the germline V gene are SGHRS and YFSETQ. The CDR3 is 14 residues long. The V and J ends lost 4 bases and 7 bases, in that order; junction bases with no gene match: 9.